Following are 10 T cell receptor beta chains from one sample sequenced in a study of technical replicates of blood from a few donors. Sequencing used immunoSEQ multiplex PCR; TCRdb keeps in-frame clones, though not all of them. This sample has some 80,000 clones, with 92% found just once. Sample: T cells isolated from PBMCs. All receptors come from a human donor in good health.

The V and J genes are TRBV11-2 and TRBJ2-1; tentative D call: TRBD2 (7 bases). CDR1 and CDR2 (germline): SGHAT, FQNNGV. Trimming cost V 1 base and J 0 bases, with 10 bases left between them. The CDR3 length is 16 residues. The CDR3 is CASSLVGGASYNEQFF. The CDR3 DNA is TGTGCCAGCAGCTTAGTGGGGGGGGCCTCCTACAATGAGCAGTTCTTC.

The CDR3 spells CASSVEGNTEAFF. DNA of the CDR3: TGTGCCAGCAGTGTGGAGGGGAACACTGAAGCTTTCTTT. V and J are TRBV6-4 and TRBJ1-1; D gene unclear. CDR1 is MRHNA, CDR2 SNTAGT, per germline. V gave up 4 bases and J gave up 1 base, with 7 bases separating them. The CDR3 spans 13 residues.

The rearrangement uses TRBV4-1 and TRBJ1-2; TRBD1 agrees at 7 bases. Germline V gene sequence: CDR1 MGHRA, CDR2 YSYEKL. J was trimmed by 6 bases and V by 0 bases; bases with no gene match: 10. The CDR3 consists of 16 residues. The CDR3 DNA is TGCGCCAGCAGCCAAGATAGCTATCGGACAGGTAATGGCTACACCTTC. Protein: CASSQDSYRTGNGYTF.

CDR3 amino acids: CASSLTTGNYGYTF. DNA for the CDR3: TGTGCCAGCAGCTTAACGACAGGGAACTATGGCTACACCTTC. This sequence joins TRBV7-9 and TRBJ1-2, with 7 bases matching TRBD1. Germline V lookup: CDR1 SEHNR, CDR2 FQNEAQ (reference sequence). The CDR3 length is 14 residues. Trimming at V came to 2 bases and at J to 2 bases, leaving 2 bases not matched to a gene.

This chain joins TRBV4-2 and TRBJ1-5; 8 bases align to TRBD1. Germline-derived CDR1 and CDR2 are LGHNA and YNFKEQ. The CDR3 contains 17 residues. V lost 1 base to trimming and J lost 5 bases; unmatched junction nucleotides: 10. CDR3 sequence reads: CASSQGGGQGADQPQHF. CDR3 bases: TGTGCCAGCAGCCAAGGAGGGGGGCAGGGGGCGGATCAGCCCCAGCATTTT.

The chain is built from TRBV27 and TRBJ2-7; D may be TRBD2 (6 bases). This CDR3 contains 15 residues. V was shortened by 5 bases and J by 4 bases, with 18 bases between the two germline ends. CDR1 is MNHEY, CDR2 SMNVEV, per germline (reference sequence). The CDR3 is CASSPRPGLLYEQYF. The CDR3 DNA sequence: TGTGCCAGCAGTCCGCGTCCGGGACTCCTTTACGAGCAGTACTTC.

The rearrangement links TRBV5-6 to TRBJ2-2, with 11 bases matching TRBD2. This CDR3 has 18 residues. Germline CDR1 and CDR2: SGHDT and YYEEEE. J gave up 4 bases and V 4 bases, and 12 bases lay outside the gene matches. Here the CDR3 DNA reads TGTGCCAGCAGCATCACTAGCGGGAGCCCCCGGGGCACCGGGGAGCTGTTTTTT. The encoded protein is CASSITSGSPRGTGELFF.

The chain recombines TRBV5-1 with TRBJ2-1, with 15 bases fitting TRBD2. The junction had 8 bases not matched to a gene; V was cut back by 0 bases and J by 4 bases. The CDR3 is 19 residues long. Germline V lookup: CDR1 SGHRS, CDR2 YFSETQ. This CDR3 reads CASSLVTGLAGGRYNEQFF. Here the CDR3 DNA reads TGCGCCAGCAGCTTGGTAACCGGACTAGCGGGAGGGCGGTACAATGAGCAGTTCTTC.

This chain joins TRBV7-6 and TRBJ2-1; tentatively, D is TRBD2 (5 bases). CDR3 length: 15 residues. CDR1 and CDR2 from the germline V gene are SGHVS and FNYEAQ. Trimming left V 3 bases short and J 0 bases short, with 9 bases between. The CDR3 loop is CASSFLGSSYNEQFF. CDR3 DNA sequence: TGTGCCAGCAGCTTTTTAGGGAGCTCCTACAATGAGCAGTTCTTC.

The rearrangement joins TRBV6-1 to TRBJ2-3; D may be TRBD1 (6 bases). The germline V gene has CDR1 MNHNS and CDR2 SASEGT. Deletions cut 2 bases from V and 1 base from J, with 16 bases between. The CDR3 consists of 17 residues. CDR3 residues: CASSEWAGAGGTDTQYF. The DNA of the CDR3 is TGTGCCAGCAGTGAATGGGCCGGGGCAGGGGGCACAGATACGCAGTATTTT.